The present TCR beta chain was sequenced within a study of blood T cell repertoires in COVID-19 (TCRdb year 2020). Background for the entire study: Collaborator samples came from the United States, Italy and Spain and covered acute and convalescent phases of COVID-19. The prospective study material was composed of cDNA or gDNA derived from T cells, B-cell-depleted T cells, or PBMCs. Deeply sampled blood TCRbeta repertoires from subjects exposed to, actively infected with, or recovered from COVID-19 were included in the dataset. The repertoires were released in a freely available public database meant as a resource for research on the immune response to SARS-CoV-2. Samples were obtained from the ongoing ImmuneRACE study (first 160 participants) and from 1,254 subjects provided by 6 global collaborators. Sample metadata almost always included a de-identified subject ID, COVID-19 status, age in years and sex. Where HLA class I and class II types were available, the types were taken from metadata supplied by the sample provider, not from assay-based typing. What the research found in general, with its limitations: The quantity of clinical and demographic metadata differed by source and by participant and was supplied without curation.

TCRbeta CDR3 regions were amplified from genomic DNA using the immunoSEQ Assay, a bias-controlled multiplex PCR. On the study's bioinformatics: The number of nucleated cells in each sample was estimated by amplification of reference gene primers within the assay. To quantify the absolute abundance of each unique TCRbeta CDR3 rearrangement, sequence reads were collapsed and filtered. For each sample, productive Simpson clonality was calculated as the square root of Simpson's diversity index across productive rearrangements. This immuneACCESS table, as held by TCRdb, lists in-frame sequences with V and J called but not all clones. Of the missing ones, under half trace to an unresolved V gene in checked studies; the others have no known cause. That table furnishes V, J and clone size, whereas the DNA furnished D and trimming. This sample comprises roughly 220,000 clones, around four fifths of them detected only once. 20% of the sample rests with the top ten.

As encoded in the germline V gene, CDR1 is SGHDT while CDR2 is YYEEEE. The CDR3 goes from the cysteine to the phenylalanine over 15 residues. Only the CDR3 DNA is retained, 45 bases long and in frame from the first base. V has 4 bases trimmed and J has 9 bases trimmed; junction bases matching no gene number 7. For this clone: The specificity of this receptor is unknown. It has no much larger one-base neighbor in the sample; base qualities were not kept.

Whole blood was collected in K2EDTA tubes by collaborating institutions according to the institutions' own protocols. Collaborator samples were shipped for TCRbeta analysis as frozen whole blood, isolated PBMCs, or DNA extracted from either sample type. Sequencing was done on a sample of peripheral blood. The chain is made from TRBV5-6 and TRBJ1-6, with TRBD1 matching 10 junction bases. The source is a young man with active or convalescent COVID-19. The CDR3 protein: CASSAPTGGFSPLHF. In nucleotides, the sequence is TGTGCCAGCAGCGCCCCGACAGGGGGCTTTTCACCCCTCCACTTT.